This T cell receptor beta chain was captured by sequencing in a study of graft-versus-host responses after intestinal transplantation (dated by TCRdb to the early 2020s). General notes on the study: The transplants that recipients received were multivisceral, liver-intestinal, or isolated intestinal. All recipients received anti-thymocyte globulin induction followed by maintenance tacrolimus and steroids for roughly three years. After intestinal transplantation, graft-versus-host and host-versus-graft alloreactive T cell clones in the graft, circulation and bone marrow were tracked using bulk TCR-beta CDR3 sequencing. Alloreactive clones were identified by sequencing pre-transplant mixed lymphocyte reaction products and comparing these products with unstimulated pre-transplant donor and recipient T cells. The cohort enrolled about two dozen intestinal transplant recipients, one of whom was a retransplant, and a few patients without pretransplant specimens were excluded. A peak of at least 4% donor T cells among recipient peripheral blood mononuclear cells was the definition used for donor T cell macrochimerism. Samples from a few later patients were sequenced in-house on an Illumina MiSeq with MiXCR processing rather than by the commercial service.

The sample's time point label, decoded: cells obtained before transplantation from donor or recipient. CD3+CD4+ and CD3+CD8+ populations were FACS-sorted from unstimulated pre-transplant donor and recipient cells taken from spleen or lymph nodes. Details on this clone: The target of this receptor is not known. No much larger clone is present one base from it, and per-base qualities are unavailable.

The germline V gene gives CDR1 as SNHLY and CDR2 as FYNNEI. Relative to germline, V is 9 bases shorter and J is 0 bases shorter, with 18 bases between their ends. The CDR3 spans 16 residues, from the cysteine through the phenylalanine. CDR3 DNA only is kept here, 48 bases in frame from base 1. What the work shows at the level of the full study, not this receptor alone: Early after transplant, peak levels of circulating GvH clones were associated with declines in HvG clones. GvH clones were detected in recipient bone marrow, and some appeared earlier in ileal mucosa or blood, consistent with an intestinal mucosal origin. Conclusions were limited by the relatively low number and heterogeneity of intestinal transplant patients. In the allografts of patients with donor T cell macrochimerism, GvH to HvG T cell clonal ratios were high.

The library was prepared using the immunoSEQ multiplex PCR assay. In most patients, genomic DNA was isolated using the Qiagen DNeasy Blood and Tissue Kit and sent frozen to Adaptive Biotechnologies for TCR sequencing. Adaptive Biotechnologies carried out high-throughput TCR-beta CDR3 sequencing of genomic DNA for most patients. Per the source publication's procedure: Adaptive's ImmunoSEQ software supplied the TCR sequencing data for around 19 patients, while MiXCR and VDJtools were used to process three other patients. To correct CD4 versus CD8 sorting errors, any sequence found in both subsets at a frequency ratio below 5:1 was removed. Because the origin of CDR3 nucleotide sequences shared between donor and recipient could not be assigned, those sequences were removed. To count as alloreactive, a clone needed at least 2-fold expansion over unstimulated cells and a minimum CFSE-low frequency of 0.002% (template counts) or 0.001% (read counts). A clone was considered mappable if detected in the sequenced pre-transplant spleen, lymph node, or MLR CFSE-low populations of the donor or recipient. Cumulative frequency of alloreactive clones was calculated as a percentage of all sequences weighted by copy number. TCRdb's version of the immuneACCESS table is confined to in-frame rearrangements and falls short of the full clone set. An unresolved V gene accounts for under half of the shortfall where checked; the remainder is of unknown origin. The DNA was the basis for D and trimming; V, J and clone size are from that table. The sample yields 100,000 to 120,000 clones; 85% to 95% were counted once. 0.45% to 0.65% of the sample is held by the ten biggest clonotypes.

The starting material was unstimulated CD8+ T cells sorted from spleen or lymph node cells, obtained before intestinal transplant. This receptor was taken from a human donor who received an intestinal transplant. Recombination connected TRBV2 to TRBJ2-1; perhaps TRBD2 is the D gene, with 6 bases matching. This receptor has the CDR3 CARLSRDSGSYNEQFF. The nucleotide sequence reads as follows: TGTGCCAGACTATCTAGGGACTCCGGCTCCTACAATGAGCAGTTCTTC.